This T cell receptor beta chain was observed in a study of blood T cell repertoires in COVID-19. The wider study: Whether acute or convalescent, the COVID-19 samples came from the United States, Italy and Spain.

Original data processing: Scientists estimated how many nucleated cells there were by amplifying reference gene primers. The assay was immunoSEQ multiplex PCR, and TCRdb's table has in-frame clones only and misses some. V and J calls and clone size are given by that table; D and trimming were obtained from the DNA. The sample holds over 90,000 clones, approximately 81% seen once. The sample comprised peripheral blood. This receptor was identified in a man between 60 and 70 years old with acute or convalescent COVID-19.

The CDR3 DNA sequence: TGTGCCAGCCGGACAGGGGTCGCAGGCGAGCAGTACTTC. The encoded protein is CASRTGVAGEQYF. The chain combines TRBV2 with TRBJ2-7, with 9 bases identical to TRBD1. Germline lookup yields CDR1 SNHLY and CDR2 FYNNEI. The ends lost 8 bases at V and 6 bases at J; junction bases unmatched: 8. The CDR3 sequence is 13 residues long.